This T cell receptor beta chain was identified in a study of beta chain features in type 1 diabetes. Study-wide points: The analysis here could not establish whether HLA type shapes TCRB rearrangement. Insertion counts at VDJ junctions were lower in type 1 diabetes patients, who also showed more deletions there.

Germline V gene data show CDR1 as SQVTM and CDR2 as ANQGSEA. The V end lost 2 bases, the J end lost 1 base, and 11 bases lay between the germline ends. This CDR3 has 14 amino acids. Expressed TCRB transcripts got sequenced, as all isolated RNA was reverse transcribed. Sequenced by immunoSEQ multiplex PCR; TCRdb stores in-frame clones only, minus some. The table has 300,000 to 350,000 clones, less than 10% seen once. Comments on this clone: Antigen: not known.

The sample consisted of central memory CD4+ T cells from blood. The chain is built from TRBV29-1 and TRBJ1-2, with D tentatively TRBD1 (5 bases). This receptor was obtained from a woman in her late teens or twenties in good health. The CDR3 bases are TGCAGCGTTGAACAGAGGGGCCTTAACTATGGCTACACCTTC. Protein product: CSVEQRGLNYGYTF.